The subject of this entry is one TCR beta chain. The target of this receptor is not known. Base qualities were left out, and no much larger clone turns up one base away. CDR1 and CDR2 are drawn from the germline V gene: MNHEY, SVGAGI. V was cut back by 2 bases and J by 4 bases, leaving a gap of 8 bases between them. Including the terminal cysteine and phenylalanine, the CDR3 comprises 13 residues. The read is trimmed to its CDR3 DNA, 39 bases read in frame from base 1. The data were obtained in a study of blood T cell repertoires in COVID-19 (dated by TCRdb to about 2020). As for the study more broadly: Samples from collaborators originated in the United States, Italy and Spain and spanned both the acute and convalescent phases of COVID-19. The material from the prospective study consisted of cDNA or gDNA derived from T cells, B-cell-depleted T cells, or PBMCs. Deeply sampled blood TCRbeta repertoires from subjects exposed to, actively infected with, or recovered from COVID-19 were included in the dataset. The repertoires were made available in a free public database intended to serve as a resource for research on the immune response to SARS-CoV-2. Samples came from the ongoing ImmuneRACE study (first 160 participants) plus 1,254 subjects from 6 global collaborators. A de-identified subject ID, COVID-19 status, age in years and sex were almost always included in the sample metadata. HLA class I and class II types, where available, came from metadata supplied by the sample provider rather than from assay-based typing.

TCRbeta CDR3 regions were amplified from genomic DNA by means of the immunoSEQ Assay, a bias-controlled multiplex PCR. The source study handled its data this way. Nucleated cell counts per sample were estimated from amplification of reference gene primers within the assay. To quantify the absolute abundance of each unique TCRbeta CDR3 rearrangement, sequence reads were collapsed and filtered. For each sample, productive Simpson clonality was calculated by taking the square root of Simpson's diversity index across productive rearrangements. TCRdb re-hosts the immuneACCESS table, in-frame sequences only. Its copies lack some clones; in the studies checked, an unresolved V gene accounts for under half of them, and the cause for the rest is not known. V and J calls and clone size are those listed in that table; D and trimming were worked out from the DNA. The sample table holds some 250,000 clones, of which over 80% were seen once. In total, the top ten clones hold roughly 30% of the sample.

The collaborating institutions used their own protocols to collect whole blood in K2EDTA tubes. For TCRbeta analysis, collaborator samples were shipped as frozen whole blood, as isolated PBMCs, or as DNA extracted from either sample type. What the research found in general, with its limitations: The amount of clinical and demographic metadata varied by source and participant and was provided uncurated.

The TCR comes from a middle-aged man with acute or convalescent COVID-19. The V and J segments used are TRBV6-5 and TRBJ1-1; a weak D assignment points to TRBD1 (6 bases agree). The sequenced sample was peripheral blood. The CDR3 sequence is CASSYPRGTEAFF. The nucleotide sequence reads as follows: TGTGCCAGCAGTTACCCCAGGGGCACTGAAGCTTTCTTT.